The entry below describes one T cell receptor (beta chain). Its antigen is unidentified. Genomic DNA of each subset was evenly split across several immunoSEQ plates. Sequencing used immunoSEQ multiplex PCR; TCRdb keeps in-frame clones, though not all of them. The profile shows almost 750,000 clones, approximately 72% of them singletons. The sample originates from a study of shared clonotypes between healthy human individuals. CDR3 length: 13 amino acids. The V gene lost 4 bases and the J gene lost 3 bases, with 11 bases spanning the gap. Germline V lookup: CDR1 SGHRS, CDR2 YFSETQ. Study-level findings and limits: Generation probability values for non-shared clonotypes were lower than those for clonotypes shared by all four donors.

This TCR was recovered from a woman in her 30s in good health. The specimen was memory CD4+ T cells sorted from blood. The subset: CD45RA-negative fraction. The chain is built from TRBV5-1 and TRBJ2-7, with D maybe TRBD1 (5 bases). The CDR3 loop is CASSPRQGYEQYF. In DNA, the CDR3 is TGCGCCAGCAGCCCGAGGCAGGGCTACGAGCAGTACTTC.